The sequence of this T cell receptor (beta chain) was determined in a study of cytomegalovirus exposure and HLA in healthy donors. Study-level points and caveats: The only immune exposure information that was available was CMV serostatus. In a later analysis, at a false discovery rate of 0.05, 16,951 TCR beta sequences were associated with HLA alleles. Sequencing artifact likely explains a cluster of highly shared sequence variants. As a later analysis showed, several of the most significant clusters appeared to be linked to common viral pathogens.

From germline, CDR1 is MDHEN and CDR2 SYDVKM. The CDR3 totals 15 residues. The V and J ends lost 3 bases and 0 bases respectively, with 9 bases between them. Points on this clone: Its target is unknown.

Vbeta (60) and Jbeta (13) primers were used in the PCR. Using immunoSEQ multiplex PCR, the repertoire was profiled, and TCRdb retains in-frame clones only, with some absent. The table shows about 120,000 clones, with around 80% occurring only once. This clonotype was sampled from a female donor in good health and CMV-seronegative. Sequenced sample: PBMCs. The rearrangement uses TRBV28 and TRBJ1-5; D unclear. CDR3 residues: CASSFPPHSNQPQHF. The CDR3 nucleotides are TGTGCCAGCAGTTTCCCCCCCCATAGCAATCAGCCCCAGCATTTT.